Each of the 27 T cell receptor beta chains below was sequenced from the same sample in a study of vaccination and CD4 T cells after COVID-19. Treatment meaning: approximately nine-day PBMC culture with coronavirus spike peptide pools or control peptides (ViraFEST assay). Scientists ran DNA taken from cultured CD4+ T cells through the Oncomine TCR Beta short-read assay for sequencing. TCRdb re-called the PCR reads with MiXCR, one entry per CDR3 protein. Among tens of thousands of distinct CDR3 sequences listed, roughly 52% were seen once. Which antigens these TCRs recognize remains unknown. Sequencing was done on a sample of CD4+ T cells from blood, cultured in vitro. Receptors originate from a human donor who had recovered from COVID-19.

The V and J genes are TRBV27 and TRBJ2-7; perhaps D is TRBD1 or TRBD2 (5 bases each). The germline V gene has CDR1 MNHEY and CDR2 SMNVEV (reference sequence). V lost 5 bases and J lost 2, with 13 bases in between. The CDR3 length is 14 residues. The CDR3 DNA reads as TGTGCCAGCAGTCCGAGGGGACCAACCTACGAGCAGTACTTC. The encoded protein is CASSPRGPTYEQYF.

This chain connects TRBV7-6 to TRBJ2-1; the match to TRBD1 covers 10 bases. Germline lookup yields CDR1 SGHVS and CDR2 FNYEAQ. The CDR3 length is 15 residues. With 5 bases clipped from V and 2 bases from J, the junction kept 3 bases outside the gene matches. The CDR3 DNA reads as TGTGCCAGCAGCCCCGGGACAGGGGCCTACAATGAGCAGTTCTTC. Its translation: CASSPGTGAYNEQFF.

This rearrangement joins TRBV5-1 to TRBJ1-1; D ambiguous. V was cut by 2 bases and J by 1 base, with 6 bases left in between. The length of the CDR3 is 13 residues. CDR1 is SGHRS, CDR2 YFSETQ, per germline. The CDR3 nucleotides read TGCGCCAGCAGCTTCTTTGGGAACACTGAAGCTTTCTTT. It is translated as CASSFFGNTEAFF.

The CDR3, as DNA: TGTGCCAGTACCCCAGTTGCGGGAAGCACAGATACGCAGTATTTT. This encodes CASTPVAGSTDTQYF. The chain joins TRBV19 to TRBJ2-3; perhaps TRBD2 as D (6 bases). The V gene's germline CDR1 is LNHDA and CDR2 SQIVND (reference sequence). The CDR3 has 15 residues. Trimming pared 7 bases from V and 0 bases from J, leaving 14 bases between.

CDR3 sequence reads: CSGSRTQETQYF. The DNA for the CDR3 is TGCAGCGGATCCAGGACCCAAGAGACCCAGTACTTC. V gene TRBV20-1 combines with J gene TRBJ2-5; the D is unclear. The CDR3 covers 12 residues. In germline, CDR1 is DFQATT, CDR2 SNEGSKA (reference sequence).

The CDR3 protein is CASSWGLAGASEQFF. The DNA of the CDR3 is TGTGCCAGCAGTTGGGGACTAGCGGGAGCCTCCGAGCAGTTCTTC. V and J are TRBV6-5 and TRBJ2-1; 14 bases are shared with TRBD2. Germline CDR1 reads MNHEY; CDR2 reads SVGAGI. V dropped 4 bases and J dropped 10; count of bases not matched to a gene: 6. The CDR3 sequence is 15 residues long.

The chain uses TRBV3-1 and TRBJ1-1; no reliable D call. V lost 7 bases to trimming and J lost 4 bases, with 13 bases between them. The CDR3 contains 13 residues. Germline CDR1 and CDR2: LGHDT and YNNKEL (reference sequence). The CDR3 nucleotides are TGTGCCAGCACCAGTCCGGGTGGCACTGAAGCTTTCTTT. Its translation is CASTSPGGTEAFF.

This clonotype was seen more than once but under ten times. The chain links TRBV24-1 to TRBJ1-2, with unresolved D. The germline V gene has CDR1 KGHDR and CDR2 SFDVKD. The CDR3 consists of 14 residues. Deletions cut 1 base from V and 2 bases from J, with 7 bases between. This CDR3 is CATSDFHSNYGYTF. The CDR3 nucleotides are TGTGCCACCAGTGATTTCCACAGCAACTATGGCTACACCTTC.

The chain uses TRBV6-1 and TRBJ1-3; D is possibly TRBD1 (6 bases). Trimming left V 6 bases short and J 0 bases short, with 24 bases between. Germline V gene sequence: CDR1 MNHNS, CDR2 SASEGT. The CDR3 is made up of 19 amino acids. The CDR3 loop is CASRKTPQDRPYSGNTIYF. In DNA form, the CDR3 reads TGTGCCAGCAGGAAAACGCCCCAAGACAGGCCTTACTCTGGAAACACCATATATTTT.

CDR3 region: CASCVGAGGGEQFF. The DNA of the CDR3 is TGTGCCAGCTGTGTAGGGGCGGGGGGAGGTGAGCAGTTCTTC. V gene TRBV27 combines with J gene TRBJ2-1; 8 nucleotides agree with TRBD2. After removal of 8 bases from V and 9 bases from J, the junction contained 12 bases not matched to a gene. Germline V lookup: CDR1 MNHEY, CDR2 SMNVEV (reference sequence). CDR3 size: 14 residues.

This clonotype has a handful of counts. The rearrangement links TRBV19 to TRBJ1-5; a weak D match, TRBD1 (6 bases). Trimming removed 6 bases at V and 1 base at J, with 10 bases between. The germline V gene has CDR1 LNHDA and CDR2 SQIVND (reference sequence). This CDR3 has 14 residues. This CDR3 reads CASRKGQSNQPQHF. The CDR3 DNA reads TGTGCCAGTAGGAAAGGACAGAGCAATCAGCCCCAGCATTTT.

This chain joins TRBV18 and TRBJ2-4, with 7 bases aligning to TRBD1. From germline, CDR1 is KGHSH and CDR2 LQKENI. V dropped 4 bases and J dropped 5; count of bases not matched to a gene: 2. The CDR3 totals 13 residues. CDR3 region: CASSQGAENIQYF. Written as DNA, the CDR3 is TGTGCCAGCTCACAGGGGGCAGAAAACATTCAGTACTTC.

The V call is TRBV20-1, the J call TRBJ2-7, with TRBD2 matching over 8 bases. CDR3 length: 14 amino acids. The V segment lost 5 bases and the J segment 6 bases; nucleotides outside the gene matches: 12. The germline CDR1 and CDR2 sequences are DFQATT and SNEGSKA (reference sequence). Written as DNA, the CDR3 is TGCAGTGCTCTTAGACTAGCGCCTTTCCCCGAGCAGTACTTC. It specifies CSALRLAPFPEQYF.

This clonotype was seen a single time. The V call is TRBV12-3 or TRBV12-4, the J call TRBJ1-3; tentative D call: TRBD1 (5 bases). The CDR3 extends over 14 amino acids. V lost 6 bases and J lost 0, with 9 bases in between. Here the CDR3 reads CASRLGGSGNTIYF. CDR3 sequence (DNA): TGTGCCAGCAGACTCGGGGGCTCTGGAAACACCATATATTTT.

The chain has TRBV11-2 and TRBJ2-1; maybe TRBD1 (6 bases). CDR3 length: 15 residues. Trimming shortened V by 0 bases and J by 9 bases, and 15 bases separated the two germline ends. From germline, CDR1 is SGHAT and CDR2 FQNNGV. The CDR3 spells CASSLDTWGLAEQFF. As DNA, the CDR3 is TGTGCCAGCAGCTTAGATACGTGGGGGCTGGCTGAGCAGTTCTTC. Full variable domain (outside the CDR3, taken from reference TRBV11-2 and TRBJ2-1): EAGVAQSPRYKIIEKRQSVAFWCNPISGHATLYWYQQILGQGPKLLIQFQNNGVVDDSQLPKDRFSAERLKGVDSTLKIQPAKLEDSAVYLCASSLDTWGLAEQFFGPGTRLTVL.

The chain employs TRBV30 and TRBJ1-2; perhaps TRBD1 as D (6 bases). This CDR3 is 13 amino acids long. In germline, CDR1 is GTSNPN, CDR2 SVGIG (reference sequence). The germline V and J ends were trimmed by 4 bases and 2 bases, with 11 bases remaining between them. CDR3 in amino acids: CAWNAQGNYGYTF. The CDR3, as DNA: TGTGCCTGGAACGCTCAGGGGAACTATGGCTACACCTTC.

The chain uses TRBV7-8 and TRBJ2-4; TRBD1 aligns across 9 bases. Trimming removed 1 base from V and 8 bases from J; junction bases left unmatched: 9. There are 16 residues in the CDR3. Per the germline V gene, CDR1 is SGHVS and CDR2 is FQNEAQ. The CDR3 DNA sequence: TGTGCCAGCAGCTTAGAGGGGACAGGGACGCTGTACATTCAGTACTTC. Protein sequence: CASSLEGTGTLYIQYF. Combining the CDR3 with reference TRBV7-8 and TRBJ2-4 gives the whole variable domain GAGVSQSPRYKVAKRGQDVALRCDPISGHVSLFWYQQALGQGPEFLTYFQNEAQLDKSGLPSDRFFAERPEGSVSTLKIQRTQQEDSAVYLCASSLEGTGTLYIQYFGAGTRLSVL.

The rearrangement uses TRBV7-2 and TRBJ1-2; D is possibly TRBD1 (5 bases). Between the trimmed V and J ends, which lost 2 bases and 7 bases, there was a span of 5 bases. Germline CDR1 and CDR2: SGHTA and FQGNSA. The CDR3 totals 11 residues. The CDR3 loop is CASSLRGGYTF. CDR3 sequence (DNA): TGTGCCAGCAGCTTAAGGGGTGGCTACACCTTC.

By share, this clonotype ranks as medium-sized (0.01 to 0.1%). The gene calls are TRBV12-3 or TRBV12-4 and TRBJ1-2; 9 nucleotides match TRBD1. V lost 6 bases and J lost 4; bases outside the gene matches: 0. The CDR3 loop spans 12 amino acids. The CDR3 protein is CASRDRGYGYTF. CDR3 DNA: TGTGCCAGCAGGGACAGGGGCTATGGCTACACCTTC.

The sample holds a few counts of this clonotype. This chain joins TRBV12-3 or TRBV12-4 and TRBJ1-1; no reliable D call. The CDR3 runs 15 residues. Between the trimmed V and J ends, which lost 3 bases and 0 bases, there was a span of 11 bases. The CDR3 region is CASSFRQILNTEAFF. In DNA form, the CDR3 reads TGTGCCAGCAGTTTCCGCCAGATCTTGAACACTGAAGCTTTCTTT.

The DNA for the CDR3 is TGCGCCAGCAGCGGACTTTCCACCGGGGAGCTGTTTTTT. This translates into CASSGLSTGELFF. The V call is TRBV10-1, the J call TRBJ2-2, with D perhaps TRBD2 (5 bases). Germline lookup yields CDR1 WNHNN and CDR2 SYGVQD (reference sequence). Trimming removed 6 bases from V and 4 bases from J, with 9 bases in between. The CDR3 is 13 residues long.

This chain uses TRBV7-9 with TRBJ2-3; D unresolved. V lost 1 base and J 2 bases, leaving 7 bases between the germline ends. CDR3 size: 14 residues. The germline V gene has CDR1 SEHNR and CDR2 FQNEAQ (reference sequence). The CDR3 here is CASSLVADTDTQYF. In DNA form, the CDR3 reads TGTGCCAGCAGCTTAGTCGCAGACACAGATACGCAGTATTTT.

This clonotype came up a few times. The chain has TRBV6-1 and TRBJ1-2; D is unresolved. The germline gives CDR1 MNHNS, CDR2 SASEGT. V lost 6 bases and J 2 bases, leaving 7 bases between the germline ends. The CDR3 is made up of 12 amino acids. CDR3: CASSRQNYGYTF. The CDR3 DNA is TGTGCCAGCAGCAGACAAAACTATGGCTACACCTTC.

The CDR3 DNA sequence: TGTGCCAGTAGCGGGACAGGGGGCCGAAACAATGAGCAGTTCTTC. Its translation is CASSGTGGRNNEQFF. The genes are TRBV19 and TRBJ2-1; 12 nucleotides align to TRBD1. Germline V CDR1 and CDR2: LNHDA, SQIVND (reference sequence). This CDR3 region has 15 residues. Losses at the gene ends were 6 bases for V and 5 bases for J; bases not matched to a gene: 5.

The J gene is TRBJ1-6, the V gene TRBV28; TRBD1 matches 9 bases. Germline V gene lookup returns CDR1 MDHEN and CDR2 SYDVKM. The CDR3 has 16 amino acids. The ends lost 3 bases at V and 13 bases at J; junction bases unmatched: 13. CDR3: CASSFRQGVSWGPLHF. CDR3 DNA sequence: TGTGCCAGCAGTTTCCGACAGGGGGTATCGTGGGGGCCCCTCCACTTT.

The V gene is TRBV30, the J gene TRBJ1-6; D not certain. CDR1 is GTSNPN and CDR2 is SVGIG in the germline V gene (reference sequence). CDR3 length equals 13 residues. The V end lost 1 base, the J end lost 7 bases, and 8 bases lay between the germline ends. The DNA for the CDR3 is TGTGCCTGGAGTGCCCCGCGGAATTCACCCCTCCACTTT. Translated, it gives CAWSAPRNSPLHF. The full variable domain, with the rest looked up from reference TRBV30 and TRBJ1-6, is SQTIHQWPATLVQPVGSPLSLECTVEGTSNPNLYWYRQAAGRGLQLLFYSVGIGQISSEVPQNLSASRPQDRQFILSSKKLLLSDSGFYLCAWSAPRNSPLHFGNGTRLTVT.

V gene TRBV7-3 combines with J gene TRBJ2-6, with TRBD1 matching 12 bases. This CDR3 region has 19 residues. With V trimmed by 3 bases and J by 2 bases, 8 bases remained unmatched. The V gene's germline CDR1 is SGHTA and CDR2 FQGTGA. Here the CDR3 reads CASSFPPGQGATGANVLTF. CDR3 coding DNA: TGTGCCAGCAGCTTCCCGCCGGGACAGGGGGCAACTGGGGCCAACGTCCTGACTTTC.